The present entry profiles one T cell receptor (beta chain) with its context. These data belong to a study of CD8+CD57+ T cells in acquired aplastic anemia. TCR beta VDJ combinations and CDR3 sequences were profiled from genomic DNA. TCRdb re-derived calls from the reads in MiXCR, one entry per CDR3 protein. The data contain about 110,000 distinct CDR3 sequences, 51% of them seen just once; the ten biggest clones take up roughly 31%. The sample consisted of sorted CD4+, CD8+, or CD8+CD57+ T cells (not recorded which) from PBMCs. The TCR sequence derives from a human donor in good health, serving as a control.

CDR3 sequence (DNA): TGCGCCAGCAAAACCCCTTTAGCGGGAGACCCCTACGAGCAGTACTTC. This codes for CASKTPLAGDPYEQYF. The genes are TRBV5-1 and TRBJ2-7, with 9 bases matching TRBD2. The germline gives CDR1 SGHRS, CDR2 YFSETQ. The CDR3 loop spans 16 amino acids. The V gene end was trimmed by 6 bases and the J gene end by 2 bases; junction bases not matched to a gene: 12.